Shown below are 18 T cell receptor beta chains from a single sample sequenced in a study of blood T cell repertoires in COVID-19. Data came from immunoSEQ multiplex PCR; TCRdb stores just in-frame clones and leaves some out. This table holds some 150,000 clones, under 90% found once. The sample taken for sequencing was peripheral blood. These receptors all stem from a man in his sixties with acute or convalescent COVID-19.

This clone was recorded once. This chain joins TRBV6-5 and TRBJ1-3; D unresolved. The V end lost 6 bases, the J end lost 4 bases, and 13 bases lay between the germline ends. The CDR3 extends over 14 amino acids. The V gene's germline CDR1 is MNHEY and CDR2 SVGAGI. As DNA, the CDR3 is TGTGCCAGCAGGCCAGACTTGAGCGGAAACACCATATATTTT. This codes for CASRPDLSGNTIYF.

The chain recombines TRBV7-9 with TRBJ1-2; D is uncertain. V was pared by 1 base and J by 3 bases, with 6 bases between. The germline V gene encodes CDR1 SEHNR and CDR2 FQNEAQ (reference sequence). The CDR3 loop spans 13 amino acids. CDR3 sequence: CASSLGQDYGYTF. The CDR3 coding sequence is TGTGCCAGCAGCTTAGGCCAGGACTATGGCTACACCTTC.

The chain is built from TRBV4-1 and TRBJ2-1, with D perhaps matching TRBD2 (7 bases). Germline CDR1 and CDR2: MGHRA and YSYEKL. Deletions cut 1 base from V and 10 bases from J, with 14 bases between. This CDR3 is built from 14 residues. The CDR3 DNA reads TGCGCCAGCAGCCAAGGAATAGGGGGAGGGGAGCAGTTCTTC. This gives the protein CASSQGIGGGEQFF.

This clone was recorded once. This chain links TRBV14 with TRBJ2-7; 9 nucleotides agree with TRBD2. Germline V gene data show CDR1 as SGHDN and CDR2 as FVKESK. This CDR3 region has 15 residues. Trimming at V came to 1 base and at J to 5 bases, leaving 6 bases not matched to a gene. The CDR3: CASSQVSSGIHEQYF. The CDR3 nucleotides are TGTGCCAGCAGCCAAGTTTCTAGCGGGATCCACGAGCAGTACTTC.

The chain joins TRBV18 to TRBJ1-2, with D possibly being TRBD1 (6 bases). Deletions cut 2 bases from V and 7 bases from J, with 11 bases between. Germline loops: CDR1 KGHSH, CDR2 LQKENI. This CDR3 is built from 13 residues. In nucleotides, the CDR3 is TGTGCCAGCTCACCAGGGCAGGGGTTTGGCTACACCTTC. This gives the protein CASSPGQGFGYTF. Filled out from reference TRBV18 and TRBJ1-2, the complete variable domain reads NAGVMQNPRHLVRRRGQEARLRCSPMKGHSHVYWYRQLPEEGLKFMVYLQKENIIDESGMPKERFSAEFPKEGPSILRIQQVVRGDSAAYFCASSPGQGFGYTFGSGTRLTVV.

The chain uses TRBV12-3 or TRBV12-4 and TRBJ1-1, with 7 bases matching TRBD1. V shed 6 bases, J shed 5 bases, and the junction held 6 bases outside the gene matches. The CDR3 runs 13 residues. This CDR3 is CASSLTGLTEAFF. The CDR3 DNA reads as TGTGCCAGCAGCTTGACAGGGTTGACTGAAGCTTTCTTT.

This chain joins TRBV6-5 and TRBJ1-2, with D possibly being TRBD1 (6 bases). This CDR3 contains 14 residues. V lost 8 bases and J lost 6, with 19 bases in between. The V gene's germline CDR1 is MNHEY and CDR2 SVGAGI. The CDR3 region has the DNA TGTGCCAGCTTCCAGAGGGTGGGGGGGCATGGCTACACCTTC. Translating gives CASFQRVGGHGYTF.

The chain couples TRBV23-1 to TRBJ2-4; D is unresolved. TRBV23-1 is identified as an open reading frame with a role that is uncertain. Trimming cost V 11 bases and J 0 bases, with 17 bases left between them. The CDR3 spans 15 residues. The CDR3 region has the DNA TGCGCCGGCTATTGGTCGACAATAGCCAAAAACATTCAGTACTTC. Translating it yields CAGYWSTIAKNIQYF.

This clone was observed a few times. This chain uses TRBV28 with TRBJ2-1; possibly TRBD2 for D (6 bases). The V and J ends lost 7 bases and 7 bases respectively, with 11 bases between them. Per germline, CDR1 MDHEN and CDR2 SYDVKM. CDR3 size: 12 residues. CDR3 bases: TGTGCCAGCAACGGGCGGGGAAATGAGCAGTTCTTC. This gives the protein CASNGRGNEQFF.

The rearrangement links TRBV9 to TRBJ1-1; D is ambiguous. The CDR3 covers 13 residues. CDR1 is SGDLS and CDR2 is YYNGEE in the germline V gene. The V gene lost 3 bases and the J gene lost 7 bases, with 13 bases spanning the gap. The CDR3 DNA sequence: TGTGCCAGCAGCGGCGTCCGGGGTGATGAAGCTTTCTTT. Translation gives CASSGVRGDEAFF.

The chain links TRBV2 to TRBJ1-1; D is uncertain. The V end was cut by 4 bases, the J end by 1 base, with 13 bases between. CDR3 length: 15 amino acids. The V gene's germline CDR1 is SNHLY and CDR2 FYNNEI. As DNA, the CDR3 is TGTGCCAGCAGTGTTGGAAGTAGCGGGAACACTGAAGCTTTCTTT. Residues: CASSVGSSGNTEAFF.

The chain is built from TRBV29-1 and TRBJ2-3; TRBD2 agrees at 9 bases. The CDR3 runs to 15 residues. Germline V gene lookup returns CDR1 SQVTM and CDR2 ANQGSEA. The trim removed 3 bases at V and 3 bases at J, leaving 7 bases unmatched. The CDR3 reads CSVEIRGGATDTQYF. DNA for the CDR3: TGCAGCGTTGAGATCCGCGGGGGGGCAACAGATACGCAGTATTTT.

This rearrangement joins TRBV5-8 to TRBJ1-4, with 8 nucleotides matching TRBD1. Trimming removed 4 bases from V and 5 bases from J; junction bases left unmatched: 7. Germline CDR1 reads SGHTS; CDR2 reads YDEGEE. The CDR3 sequence is 15 residues long. CDR3 DNA: TGTGCCAGCAGCCCGCCGACAGGGGCGAATGAAAAACTGTTTTTT. This encodes CASSPPTGANEKLFF.

The V call is TRBV6-6, the J call TRBJ1-2; TRBD1 matches at 9 bases. The CDR3 is 14 residues long. Germline assignment: CDR1 MNHNY and CDR2 SVGAGI (reference sequence). Trimming at V came to 2 bases and at J to 8 bases, leaving 6 bases not matched to a gene. CDR3 sequence: CASSYGTGREGYTF. The CDR3 DNA reads TGTGCCAGCAGTTACGGGACAGGGAGGGAGGGCTACACCTTC.

To note about this clone: The identical CDR3 is also encoded by other nucleotide sequences in the sample. The CDR3 DNA reads TGCGCCAGCAGCTTAAACGGTCAGGGAAATACCGGGGAGCTGTTTTTT. It is translated as CASSLNGQGNTGELFF. V and J are TRBV5-1 and TRBJ2-2; tentative D call: TRBD1 (5 bases). Germline V gives CDR1 SGHRS, CDR2 YFSETQ. The CDR3 consists of 16 residues. The ends were cut back, 2 bases at V and 5 bases at J, with 16 bases in the middle.

The rearrangement joins TRBV7-9 to TRBJ2-3; 8 nucleotides agree with TRBD2. There are 15 residues in the CDR3. V lost 2 bases to trimming and J lost 4 bases; unmatched junction nucleotides: 5. Germline V gene lookup returns CDR1 SEHNR and CDR2 FQNEAQ (reference sequence). CDR3 protein: CASSLTLAGADTQYF. CDR3 nucleotides: TGTGCCAGCAGCTTAACCCTAGCGGGCGCAGATACGCAGTATTTT.

This clone turned up a few times. This sample also contains other DNA sequences that code for the same CDR3. V is TRBV6-5 and J is TRBJ2-5, with D possibly matching TRBD2 (5 bases). Germline CDR1 is MNHEY and CDR2 is SVGAGI. The CDR3 contains 16 residues. V lost 0 bases, J lost 1 base, and 12 bases lay in between. In nucleotides, the CDR3 is TGTGCCAGCAGTTACTCGAACCCGGGAAGCCAAGAGACCCAGTACTTC. It translates to CASSYSNPGSQETQYF.

The chain joins TRBV18 to TRBJ1-6, with TRBD1 matching over 10 bases. V was clipped by 1 base and J by 9 bases; unmatched bases: 6. This CDR3 comprises 16 residues. Germline-derived CDR1 and CDR2 are KGHSH and LQKENI. The CDR3 loop reads CASSPQGTGAFSPLHF. The CDR3 DNA reads TGTGCCAGCTCACCACAAGGGACAGGGGCGTTTTCACCCCTCCACTTT. The variable domain in full, with the rest retrieved from reference TRBV18 and TRBJ1-6, is NAGVMQNPRHLVRRRGQEARLRCSPMKGHSHVYWYRQLPEEGLKFMVYLQKENIIDESGMPKERFSAEFPKEGPSILRIQQVVRGDSAAYFCASSPQGTGAFSPLHFGNGTRLTVT.